This T cell receptor (beta chain) appears in the sequencing data of a study of cytomegalovirus exposure and HLA in healthy donors. About this clone itself: The antigen is unknown.

The CDR3 has 17 amino acids. V shed 1 base, J shed 0 bases, and the junction held 6 bases outside the gene matches. Germline loops: CDR1 SGHVS, CDR2 FNYEAQ. PCR involved 60 Vbeta and 13 Jbeta primers. Original methodology: Tens of millions of unique TCR beta chains, about 12 million shared, were counted in a later analysis. Clones were read by immunoSEQ multiplex PCR, and TCRdb kept only the in-frame ones, dropping some. The DNA gave D and trimming, while V, J and clone size come from that table. In the table there are around 180,000 clones, about 81% of which are singletons. General study points: When a later analysis was performed, an Asian-associated ancestry cluster reportedly had fewer N-insertions than the roughly 730-donor mean.

The sample was PBMCs. The receptor was derived from a woman in her late teens or twenties in good health and CMV-seropositive. The chain links TRBV7-6 to TRBJ2-4; 7 bases align to TRBD1. The CDR3 DNA sequence: TGTGCCAGCAGCTTAGAGGGACAGAACTTAGCCAAAAACATTCAGTACTTC. Protein sequence: CASSLEGQNLAKNIQYF.